Following are 5 T cell receptor beta chains from one sample sequenced in a study of identical twins. Each CDR3 protein is one row after TCRdb ran MiXCR on the 5' RACE reads. This table holds approximately 230,000 distinct CDR3 sequences, approximately 7.1% found once. This sample also belongs to another study, concerning T cells expressing NK-cell markers.

The sequenced material came from CD8+ T cells sorted from blood. These receptor sequences come from a woman in her late teens or twenties in good health.

This clonotype appeared a few times. V gene TRBV7-8 combines with J gene TRBJ2-4, with 10 bases fitting TRBD2. The CDR3 contains 17 residues. With 2 bases clipped from V and 2 bases from J, the junction kept 6 bases outside the gene matches. Germline CDR1 SGHVS, CDR2 FQNEAQ. The CDR3 DNA is TGTGCCAGCAGCTTATTACTAGCGGGATCCCCCAAAAACATTCAGTACTTC. This sequence encodes CASSLLLAGSPKNIQYF.

This clonotype turned up a few times. This chain uses TRBV9 with TRBJ2-7; TRBD2 might be the D (6 bases). The CDR3 consists of 16 residues. V lost 3 bases to trimming and J lost 3 bases, with 19 bases between them. Looked up from germline, CDR1 is SGDLS and CDR2 is YYNGEE. CDR3 coding DNA: TGTGCCAGCAGCGGCCCCCCCCCCGGGGGACTCTACGAGCAGTACTTC. Translating it yields CASSGPPPGGLYEQYF.

In its sample, this clonotype was seen a few times. This rearrangement joins TRBV5-1 to TRBJ2-1, with D unclear. Trimming removed 0 bases at V and 4 bases at J, with 8 bases between. Germline V CDR1 and CDR2: SGHRS, YFSETQ. This CDR3 region has 14 residues. The CDR3, as DNA: TGCGCCAGCAGCTTGGCCGTTGGTTACAATGAGCAGTTCTTC. It translates to CASSLAVGYNEQFF.

This chain joins TRBV4-3 and TRBJ2-7; possibly TRBD2 for D (5 bases). Germline-derived CDR1 and CDR2 are LGHNA and YSLEER. V lost 0 bases and J lost 2, with 8 bases in between. This CDR3 is 14 amino acids long. The CDR3 DNA reads as TGCGCCAGCAGCCAAGATGGGAGACCCTACGAGCAGTACTTC. This sequence encodes CASSQDGRPYEQYF.

This rearrangement joins TRBV3-1 to TRBJ1-4; D gene uncertain. Trimming stripped 5 bases from V and 3 bases from J, with 19 bases between. Per the germline V gene, CDR1 is LGHDT and CDR2 is YNNKEL (reference sequence). The CDR3 length is 17 residues. The CDR3 loop is CASSKHVPGTANEKLFF. CDR3 bases: TGTGCCAGCAGCAAGCATGTCCCTGGAACAGCTAATGAAAAACTGTTTTTT.